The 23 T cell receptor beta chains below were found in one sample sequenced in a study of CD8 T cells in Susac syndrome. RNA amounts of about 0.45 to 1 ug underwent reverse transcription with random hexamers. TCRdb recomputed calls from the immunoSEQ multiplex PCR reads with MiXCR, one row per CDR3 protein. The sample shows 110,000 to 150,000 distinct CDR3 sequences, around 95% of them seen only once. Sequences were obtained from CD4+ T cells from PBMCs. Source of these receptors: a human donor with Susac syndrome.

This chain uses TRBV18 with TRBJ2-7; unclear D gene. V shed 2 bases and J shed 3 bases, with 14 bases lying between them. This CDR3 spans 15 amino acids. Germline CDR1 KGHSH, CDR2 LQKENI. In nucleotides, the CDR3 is TGTGCCAGCTCACCATCCCTTGGAAGGGACTACGAGCAGTACTTC. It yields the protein CASSPSLGRDYEQYF.

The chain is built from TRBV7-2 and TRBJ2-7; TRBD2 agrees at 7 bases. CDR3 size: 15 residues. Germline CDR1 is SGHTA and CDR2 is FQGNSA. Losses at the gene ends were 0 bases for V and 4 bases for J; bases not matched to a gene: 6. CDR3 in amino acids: CASSLAGGSGYEQYF. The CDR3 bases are TGTGCCAGCAGCTTAGCCGGCGGGAGCGGTTACGAGCAGTACTTC.

The CDR3 region is CASGGAKRLFF. CDR3 in DNA: TGTGCCAGCGGAGGGGCGAAGCGGCTGTTCTTC. The chain links TRBV2 to TRBJ2-1; the D gene is possibly TRBD2 (6 bases). This CDR3 comprises 11 residues. V lost 8 bases, J lost 15 bases, and 17 bases lay in between. CDR1 and CDR2 (germline): SNHLY, FYNNEI. Variable domain in full (rest from reference TRBV2 and TRBJ2-1): EPEVTQTPSHQVTQMGQEVILRCVPISNHLYFYWYRQILGQKVEFLVSFYNNEISEKSEIFDDQFSVERPDGSNFTLKIRSTKLEDSAMYFCASGGAKRLFFGPGTRLTVL.

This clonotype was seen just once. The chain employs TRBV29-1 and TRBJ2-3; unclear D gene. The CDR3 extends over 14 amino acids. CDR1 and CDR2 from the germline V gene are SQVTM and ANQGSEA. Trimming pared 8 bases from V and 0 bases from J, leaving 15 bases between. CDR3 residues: CSTKLGLSTDTQYF. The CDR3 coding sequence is TGCAGCACTAAATTGGGCCTCAGCACAGATACGCAGTATTTT.

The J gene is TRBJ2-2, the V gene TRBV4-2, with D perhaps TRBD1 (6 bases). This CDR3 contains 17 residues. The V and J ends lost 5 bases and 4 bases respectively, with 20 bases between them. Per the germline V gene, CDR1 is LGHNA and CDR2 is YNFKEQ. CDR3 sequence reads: CASSMDADSQFTGELFF. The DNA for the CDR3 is TGTGCCAGCAGCATGGATGCGGACAGCCAATTCACCGGGGAGCTGTTTTTT.

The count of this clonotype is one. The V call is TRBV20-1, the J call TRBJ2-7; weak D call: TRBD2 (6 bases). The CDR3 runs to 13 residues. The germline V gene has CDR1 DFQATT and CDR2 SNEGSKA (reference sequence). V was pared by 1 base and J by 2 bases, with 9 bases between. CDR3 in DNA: TGCAGTGCTAGAGCGGGAGCCCCCTACGAGCAGTACTTC. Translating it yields CSARAGAPYEQYF.

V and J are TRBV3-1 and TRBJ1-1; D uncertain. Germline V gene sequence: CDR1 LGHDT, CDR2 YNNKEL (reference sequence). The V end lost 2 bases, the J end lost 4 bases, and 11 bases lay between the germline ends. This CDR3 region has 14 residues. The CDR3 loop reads CASSQRARGTEAFF. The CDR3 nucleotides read TGTGCCAGCAGCCAAAGGGCTCGTGGCACTGAAGCTTTCTTT.

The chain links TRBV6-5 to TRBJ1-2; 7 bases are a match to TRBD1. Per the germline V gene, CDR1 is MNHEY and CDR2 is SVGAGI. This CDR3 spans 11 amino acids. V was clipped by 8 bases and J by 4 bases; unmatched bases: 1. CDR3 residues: CASGDSYGYTF. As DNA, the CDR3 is TGTGCCAGCGGGGACAGCTATGGCTACACCTTC.

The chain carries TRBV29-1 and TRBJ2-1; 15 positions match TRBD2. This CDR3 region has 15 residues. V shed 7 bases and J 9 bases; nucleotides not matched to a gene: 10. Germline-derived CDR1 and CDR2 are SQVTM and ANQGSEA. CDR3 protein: CSARGGGLAGGEQFF. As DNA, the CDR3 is TGCAGCGCTCGTGGGGGGGGACTAGCGGGAGGTGAGCAGTTCTTC.

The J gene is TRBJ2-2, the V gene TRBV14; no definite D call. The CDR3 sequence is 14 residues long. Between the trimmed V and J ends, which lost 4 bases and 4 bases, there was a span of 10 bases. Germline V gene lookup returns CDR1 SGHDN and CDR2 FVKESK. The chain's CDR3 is CASSRAVSTGELFF. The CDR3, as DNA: TGTGCCAGCAGCCGGGCAGTTAGCACCGGGGAGCTGTTTTTT. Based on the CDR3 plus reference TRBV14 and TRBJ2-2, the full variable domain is EAGVTQFPSHSVIEKGQTVTLRCDPISGHDNLYWYRRVMGKEIKFLLHFVKESKQDESGMPNNRFLAERTGGTYSTLKVQPAELEDSGVYFCASSRAVSTGELFFGEGSRLTVL.

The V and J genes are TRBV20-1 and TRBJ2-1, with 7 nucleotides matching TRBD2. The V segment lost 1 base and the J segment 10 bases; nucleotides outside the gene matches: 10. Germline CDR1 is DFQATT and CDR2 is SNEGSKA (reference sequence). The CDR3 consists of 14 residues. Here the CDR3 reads CSARVRGSGGEQFF. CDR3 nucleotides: TGCAGTGCTAGAGTGCGGGGGAGTGGCGGAGAGCAGTTCTTC.

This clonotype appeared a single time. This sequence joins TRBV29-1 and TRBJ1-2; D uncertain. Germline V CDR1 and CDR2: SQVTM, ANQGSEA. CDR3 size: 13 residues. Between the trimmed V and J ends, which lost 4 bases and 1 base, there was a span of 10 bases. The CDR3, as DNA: TGCAGCGTTGCAAAGCGGGTTAACTATGGCTACACCTTC. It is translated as CSVAKRVNYGYTF.

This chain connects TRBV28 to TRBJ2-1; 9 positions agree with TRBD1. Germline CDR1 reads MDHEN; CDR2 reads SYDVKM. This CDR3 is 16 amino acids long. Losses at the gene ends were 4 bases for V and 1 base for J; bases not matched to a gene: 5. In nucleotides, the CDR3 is TGTGCCAGCAGTTCCCCCGGGACAGGGTCCTACAATGAGCAGTTCTTC. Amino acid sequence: CASSSPGTGSYNEQFF.

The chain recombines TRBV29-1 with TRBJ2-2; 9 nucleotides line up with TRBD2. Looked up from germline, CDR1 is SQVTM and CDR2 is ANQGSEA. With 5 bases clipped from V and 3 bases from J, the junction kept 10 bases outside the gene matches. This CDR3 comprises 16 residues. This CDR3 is CSVRVGREGYTGELFF. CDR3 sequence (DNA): TGCAGCGTTCGAGTAGGGCGGGAGGGGTACACCGGGGAGCTGTTTTTT.

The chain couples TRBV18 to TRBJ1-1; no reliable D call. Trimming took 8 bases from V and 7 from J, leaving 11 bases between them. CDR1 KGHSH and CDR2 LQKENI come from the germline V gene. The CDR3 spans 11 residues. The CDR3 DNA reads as TGTGCCAGCACCCTGGGGTTTGAAGCTTTCTTT. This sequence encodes CASTLGFEAFF.

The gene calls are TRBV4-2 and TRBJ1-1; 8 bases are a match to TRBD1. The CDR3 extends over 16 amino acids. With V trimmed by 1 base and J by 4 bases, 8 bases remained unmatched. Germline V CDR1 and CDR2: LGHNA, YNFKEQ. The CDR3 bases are TGTGCCAGCAGCCAAGCAACAGGGGGTGGGGGCACTGAAGCTTTCTTT. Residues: CASSQATGGGGTEAFF.

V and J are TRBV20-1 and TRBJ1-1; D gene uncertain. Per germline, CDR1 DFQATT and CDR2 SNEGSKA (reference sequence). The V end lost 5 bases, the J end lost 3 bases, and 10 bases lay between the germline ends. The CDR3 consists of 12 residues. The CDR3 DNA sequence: TGCAGTGCTCTGGGGAGGCACACTGAAGCTTTCTTT. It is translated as CSALGRHTEAFF.

The CDR3 reads CASTPYNEQFF. For the CDR3, the DNA is TGTGCCAGCACCCCTTACAATGAGCAGTTCTTC. The V call is TRBV12-3 or TRBV12-4, the J call TRBJ2-1; D ambiguous. The CDR3 is made up of 11 amino acids. The V end lost 7 bases, the J end lost 4 bases, and 5 bases lay between the germline ends.

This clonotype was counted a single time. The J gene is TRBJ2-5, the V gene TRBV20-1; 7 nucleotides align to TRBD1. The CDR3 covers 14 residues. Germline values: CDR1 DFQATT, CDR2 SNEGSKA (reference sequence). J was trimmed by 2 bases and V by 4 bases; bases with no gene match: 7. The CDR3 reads CSATKTGLQETQYF. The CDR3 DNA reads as TGCAGTGCTACTAAGACAGGGCTGCAAGAGACCCAGTACTTC.

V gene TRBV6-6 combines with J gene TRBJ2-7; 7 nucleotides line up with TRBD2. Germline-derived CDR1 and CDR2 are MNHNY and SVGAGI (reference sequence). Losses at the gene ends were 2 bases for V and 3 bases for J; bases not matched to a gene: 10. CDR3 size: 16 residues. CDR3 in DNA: TGTGCCAGCAGTTACGAGGTTTTGGGCGGGAGCTACGAGCAGTACTTC. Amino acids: CASSYEVLGGSYEQYF.

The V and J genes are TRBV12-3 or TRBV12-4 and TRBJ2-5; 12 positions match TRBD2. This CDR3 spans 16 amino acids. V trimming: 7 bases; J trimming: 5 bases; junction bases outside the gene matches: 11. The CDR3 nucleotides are TGTGCCAGCAACGGCCTAGCGGGGGGGCCACACGAGACCCAGTACTTC. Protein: CASNGLAGGPHETQYF.

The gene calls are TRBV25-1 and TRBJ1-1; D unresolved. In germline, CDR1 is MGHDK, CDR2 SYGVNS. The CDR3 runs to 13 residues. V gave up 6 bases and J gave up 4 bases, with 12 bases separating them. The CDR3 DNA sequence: TGTGCCAGCAGCCGAAATCGGGGCACTGAAGCTTTCTTT. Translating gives CASSRNRGTEAFF.

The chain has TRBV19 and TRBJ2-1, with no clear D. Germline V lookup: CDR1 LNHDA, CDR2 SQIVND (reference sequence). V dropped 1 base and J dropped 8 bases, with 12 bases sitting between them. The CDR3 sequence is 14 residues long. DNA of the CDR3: TGTGCCAGTAGTATAGGCTATTCCAAGGATGAGCAGTTCTTC. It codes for CASSIGYSKDEQFF.